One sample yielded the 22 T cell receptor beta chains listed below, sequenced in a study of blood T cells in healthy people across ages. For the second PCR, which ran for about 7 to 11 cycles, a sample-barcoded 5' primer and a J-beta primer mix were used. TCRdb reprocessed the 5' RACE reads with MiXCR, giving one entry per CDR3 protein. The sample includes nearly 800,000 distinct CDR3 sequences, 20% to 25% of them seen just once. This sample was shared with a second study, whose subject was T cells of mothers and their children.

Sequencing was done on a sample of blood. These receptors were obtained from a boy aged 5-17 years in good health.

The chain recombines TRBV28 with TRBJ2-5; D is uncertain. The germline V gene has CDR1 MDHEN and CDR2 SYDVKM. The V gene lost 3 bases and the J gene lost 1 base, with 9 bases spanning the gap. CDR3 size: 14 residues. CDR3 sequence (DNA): TGTGCCAGCAGTTTCCGGGTTACCCAAGAGACCCAGTACTTC. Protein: CASSFRVTQETQYF.

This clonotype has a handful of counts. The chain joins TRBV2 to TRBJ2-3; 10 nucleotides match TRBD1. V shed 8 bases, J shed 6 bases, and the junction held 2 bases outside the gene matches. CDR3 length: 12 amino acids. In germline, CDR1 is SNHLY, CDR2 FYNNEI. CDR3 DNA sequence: TGTGCCAGCGGACAGGGGGGGGATACGCAGTATTTT. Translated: CASGQGGDTQYF.

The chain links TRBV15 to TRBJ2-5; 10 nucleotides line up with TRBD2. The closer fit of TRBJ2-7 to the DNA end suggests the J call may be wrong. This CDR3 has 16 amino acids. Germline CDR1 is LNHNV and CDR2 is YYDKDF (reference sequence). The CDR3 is CATSRDRASGGYEQYF. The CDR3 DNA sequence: TGTGCCACCAGCAGAGATAGGGCTAGCGGGGGCTACGAGCAGTACTTC.

This chain's CDR3 is CASSGGWDGTSNQPQHF. The CDR3 nucleotides are TGTGCCAGCAGTGGAGGTTGGGACGGAACTAGCAATCAGCCCCAGCATTTT. V gene TRBV6-1 combines with J gene TRBJ1-5, with D possibly being TRBD1 (5 bases). Trimming pared 4 bases from V and 0 bases from J, leaving 16 bases between. Germline V lookup: CDR1 MNHNS, CDR2 SASEGT. The CDR3 sequence is 17 residues long.

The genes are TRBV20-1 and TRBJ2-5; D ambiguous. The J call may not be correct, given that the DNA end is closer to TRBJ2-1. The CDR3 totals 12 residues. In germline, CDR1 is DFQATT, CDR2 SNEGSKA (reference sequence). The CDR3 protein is CSARYLYNEQFF. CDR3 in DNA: TGCAGTGCTAGATACTTGTACAATGAGCAGTTCTTC.

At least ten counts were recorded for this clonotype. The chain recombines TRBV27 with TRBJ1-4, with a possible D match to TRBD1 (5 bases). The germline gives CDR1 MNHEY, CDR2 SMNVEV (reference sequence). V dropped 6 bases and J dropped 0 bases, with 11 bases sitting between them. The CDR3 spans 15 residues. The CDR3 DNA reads TGTGCCAGCAGCTTGCTGGGGGCAACTAATGAAAAACTGTTTTTT. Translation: CASSLLGATNEKLFF.

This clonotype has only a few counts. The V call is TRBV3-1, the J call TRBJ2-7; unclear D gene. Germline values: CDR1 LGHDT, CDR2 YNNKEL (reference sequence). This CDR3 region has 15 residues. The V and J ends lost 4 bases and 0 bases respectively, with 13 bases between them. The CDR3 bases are TGTGCCAGCAGCCCCCGTTCCGGTGTCTCCTACGAGCAGTACTTC. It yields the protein CASSPRSGVSYEQYF.

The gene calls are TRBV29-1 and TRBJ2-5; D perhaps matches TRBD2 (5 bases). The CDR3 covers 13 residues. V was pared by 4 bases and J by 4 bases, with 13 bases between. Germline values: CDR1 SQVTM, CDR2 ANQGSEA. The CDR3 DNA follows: TGCAGCGTTGGGTACAGCGGTGGAGAGACCCAGTACTTC. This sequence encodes CSVGYSGGETQYF.

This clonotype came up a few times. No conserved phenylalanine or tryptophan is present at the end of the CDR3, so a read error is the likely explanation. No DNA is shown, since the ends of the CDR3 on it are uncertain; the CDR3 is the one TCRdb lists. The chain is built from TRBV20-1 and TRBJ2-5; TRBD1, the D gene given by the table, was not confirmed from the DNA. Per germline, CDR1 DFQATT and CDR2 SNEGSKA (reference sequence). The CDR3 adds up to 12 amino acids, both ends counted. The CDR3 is CSASTYRGLKVI.

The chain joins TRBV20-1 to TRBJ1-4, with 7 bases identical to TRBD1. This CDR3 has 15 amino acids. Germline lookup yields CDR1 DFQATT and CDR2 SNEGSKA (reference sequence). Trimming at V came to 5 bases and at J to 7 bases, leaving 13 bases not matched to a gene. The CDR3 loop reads CSASDTGTEGEKLFF. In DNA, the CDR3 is TGCAGTGCTTCGGACACCGGGACAGAGGGTGAAAAACTGTTTTTT.

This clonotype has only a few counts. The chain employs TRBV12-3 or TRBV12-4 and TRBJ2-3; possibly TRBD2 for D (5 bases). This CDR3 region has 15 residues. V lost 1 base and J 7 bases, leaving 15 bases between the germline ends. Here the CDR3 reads CASSLEGNRGNTQYF. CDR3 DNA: TGTGCCAGCAGTTTAGAAGGCAACAGAGGGAATACGCAGTATTTT.

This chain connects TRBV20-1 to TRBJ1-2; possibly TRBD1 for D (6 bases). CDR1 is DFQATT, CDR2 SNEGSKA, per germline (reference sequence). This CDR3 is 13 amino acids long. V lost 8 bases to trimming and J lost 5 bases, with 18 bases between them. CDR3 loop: CSFPQGHLYGYTF. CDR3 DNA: TGCAGTTTCCCCCAGGGACACCTATATGGCTACACCTTC.

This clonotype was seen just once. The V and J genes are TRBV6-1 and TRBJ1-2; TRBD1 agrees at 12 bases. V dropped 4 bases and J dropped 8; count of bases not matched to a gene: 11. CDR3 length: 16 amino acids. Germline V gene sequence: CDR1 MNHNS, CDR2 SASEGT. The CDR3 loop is CASSASGGQGARGYTF. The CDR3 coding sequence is TGTGCCAGCAGTGCGTCCGGGGGACAGGGGGCTCGAGGCTACACCTTC.

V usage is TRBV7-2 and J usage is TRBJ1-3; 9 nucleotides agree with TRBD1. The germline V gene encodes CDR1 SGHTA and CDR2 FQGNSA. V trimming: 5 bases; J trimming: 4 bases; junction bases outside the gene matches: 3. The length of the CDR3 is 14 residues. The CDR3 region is CASSSGTGGNTIYF. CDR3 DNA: TGTGCCAGCAGCAGCGGGACAGGGGGAAACACCATATATTTT. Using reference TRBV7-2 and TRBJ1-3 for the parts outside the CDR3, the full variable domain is GAGVSQSPSNKVTEKGKDVELRCDPISGHTALYWYRQSLGQGLEFLIYFQGNSAPDKSGLPSDRFSAERTGGSVSTLTIQRTQQEDSAVYLCASSSGTGGNTIYFGEGSWLTVV.

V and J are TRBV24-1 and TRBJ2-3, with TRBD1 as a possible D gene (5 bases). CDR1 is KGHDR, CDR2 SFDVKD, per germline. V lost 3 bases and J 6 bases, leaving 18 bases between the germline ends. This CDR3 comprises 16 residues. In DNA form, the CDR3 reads TGTGCCACCAGTGATACCGCAAGGGGTCTAGAGGATACGCAGTATTTT. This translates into CATSDTARGLEDTQYF.

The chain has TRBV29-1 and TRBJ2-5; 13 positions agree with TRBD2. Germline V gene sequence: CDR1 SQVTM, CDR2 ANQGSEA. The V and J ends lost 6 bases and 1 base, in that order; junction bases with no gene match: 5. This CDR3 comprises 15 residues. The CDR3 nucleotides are TGCAGCGTCGACTGGACTAGCGGGGGCCAAGAGACCCAGTACTTC. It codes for CSVDWTSGGQETQYF.

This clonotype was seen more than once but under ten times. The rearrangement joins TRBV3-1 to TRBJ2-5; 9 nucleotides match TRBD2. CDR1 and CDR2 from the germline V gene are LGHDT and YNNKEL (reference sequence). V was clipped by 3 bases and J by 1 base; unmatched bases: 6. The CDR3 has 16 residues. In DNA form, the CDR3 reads TGTGCCAGCAGCCACGGTCCTAGCGGGACCCAAGAGACCCAGTACTTC. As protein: CASSHGPSGTQETQYF.

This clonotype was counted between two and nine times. The CDR3: CACSKETGVDYEQYF. Here the CDR3 DNA reads TGTGCCTGCAGCAAAGAGACGGGGGTTGACTACGAGCAGTACTTC. The rearrangement links TRBV21-1 to TRBJ2-7; the table gives TRBD1 as D, unverified against the DNA. TRBV21-1 is reported as a pseudogene. The CDR3 runs 15 residues.

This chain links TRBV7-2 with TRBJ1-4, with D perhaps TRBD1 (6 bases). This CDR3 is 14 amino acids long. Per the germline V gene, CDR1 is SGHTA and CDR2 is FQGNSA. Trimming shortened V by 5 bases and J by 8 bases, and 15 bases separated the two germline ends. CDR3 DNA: TGTGCCAGCAGCGAAGGACAGTCGAGGGAAAAACTGTTTTTT. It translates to CASSEGQSREKLFF. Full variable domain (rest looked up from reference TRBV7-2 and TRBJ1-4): GAGVSQSPSNKVTEKGKDVELRCDPISGHTALYWYRQSLGQGLEFLIYFQGNSAPDKSGLPSDRFSAERTGGSVSTLTIQRTQQEDSAVYLCASSEGQSREKLFFGSGTQLSVL.

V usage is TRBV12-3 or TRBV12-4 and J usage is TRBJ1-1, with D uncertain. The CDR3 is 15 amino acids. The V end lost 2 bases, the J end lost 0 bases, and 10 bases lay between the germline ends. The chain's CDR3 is CASSLTPDMNTEAFF. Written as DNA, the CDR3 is TGTGCCAGCAGTTTAACACCTGACATGAACACTGAAGCTTTCTTT.

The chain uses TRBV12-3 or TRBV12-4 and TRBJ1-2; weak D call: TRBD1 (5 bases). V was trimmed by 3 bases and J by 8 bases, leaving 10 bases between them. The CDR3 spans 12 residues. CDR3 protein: CASSLGELGYTF. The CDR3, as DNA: TGTGCCAGCAGTTTGGGGGAGTTGGGCTACACCTTC.

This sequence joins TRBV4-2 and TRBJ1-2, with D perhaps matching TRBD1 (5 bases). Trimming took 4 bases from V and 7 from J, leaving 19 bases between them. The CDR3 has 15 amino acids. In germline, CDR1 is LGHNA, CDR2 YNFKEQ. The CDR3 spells CASSRVPAGGVGYTF. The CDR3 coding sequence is TGTGCCAGCAGCCGAGTCCCTGCCGGGGGGGTTGGCTACACCTTC.